This entry is about one T cell receptor beta chain. The data belong to a study of blood T cell repertoires in COVID-19. Study as a whole: Spain, Italy and the United States supplied samples that represented acute and convalescent COVID-19.

CDR3 length equals 14 residues. V lost 4 bases and J lost 7, with 14 bases in between. Per germline, CDR1 SEHNR and CDR2 FQNEAQ (reference sequence). The table came from immunoSEQ multiplex PCR; TCRdb's copy has only in-frame clones and leaves some out. The sample has about 84,000 clones, around 83% seen once. The V and J genes are TRBV7-9 and TRBJ1-5; possible D gene TRBD1, 5 bases. The sequenced material came from peripheral blood. The receptor's source is an elderly man with active or convalescent COVID-19. The CDR3 here is CASSSPGEFQPQHF. CDR3 nucleotides: TGTGCCAGCAGCTCTCCGGGGGAGTTCCAGCCCCAGCATTTT.